This T cell receptor beta chain was captured by sequencing in a study of breast tumors, draining lymph nodes, adjacent tissues. Study results and caveats: Luminal-like breast cancer showed significantly greater tumor-nontumor repertoire similarity than basal-like breast cancer did. The data were judged consistent with most tumor T cells coming from lymph node and expanding in tumor. Compared with lymph nodes, tumors were less diverse; compared with nontumor tissue, more. That most tumor T cells come from lymph nodes remained unproven.

This CDR3 comprises 16 residues. Trimming shortened V by 5 bases and J by 2 bases, and 18 bases separated the two germline ends. Germline CDR1 reads SGHNT; CDR2 reads YENEEA. TCRdb ran MiXCR on the multiplex PCR reads and lists one entry per CDR3 protein. The sample carries 200,000 to 250,000 distinct CDR3 sequences, about 30% recorded once. This clonotype has ten or more counts. The antigen is not known. The lymph nodes were axillary draining lymph nodes from breast cancer patients. The sample was axillary lymph node tissue. This sequence was found in a female donor with breast cancer. Some clones in this sample may be carry-over from other donors' samples. This sequence joins TRBV11-3 and TRBJ2-5; D is perhaps TRBD1 (6 bases). As DNA, the CDR3 is TGTGCCAGCAGCCGGAAAGGGGGAGCGAGTCAAGAGACCCAGTACTTC. Residues: CASSRKGGASQETQYF.